The 10 T cell receptor beta chains below all came from one sample that was sequenced in a study of blood T cell repertoires in COVID-19. TCRdb keeps only in-frame clones here, not all; method: immunoSEQ multiplex PCR. The sample lists roughly 97,000 clones; approximately 90% were seen once. Sequenced: peripheral blood. These TCRs come from a man aged 55 to 70 with acute or convalescent COVID-19.

V gene TRBV3-1 (or the pseudogene TRBV3-2) combines with J gene TRBJ2-7, with 8 bases identical to TRBD2. The ends lost 4 bases at V and 3 bases at J; junction bases unmatched: 8. The V gene's germline CDR1 is LGHDT and CDR2 YNNKEL (reference sequence). This CDR3 region has 15 residues. CDR3 coding DNA: TGTGCCAGCAGCCCCCGGGGGGGCGTTGTCTACGAGCAGTACTTC. Its translation is CASSPRGGVVYEQYF.

The chain recombines TRBV3-1 (or the pseudogene TRBV3-2) with TRBJ1-2; TRBD1 matches at 7 bases. The CDR3 totals 12 residues. The V segment lost 2 bases and the J segment 8 bases; nucleotides outside the gene matches: 2. Germline V gene data show CDR1 as LGHDT and CDR2 as YNNKEL (reference sequence). The CDR3 protein is CASSQSRGGYTF. The CDR3 region has the DNA TGTGCCAGCAGCCAAAGCAGGGGGGGCTACACCTTC.

The chain combines TRBV7-7 with TRBJ2-2, with 8 bases lining up with TRBD1. Germline CDR1 and CDR2: SSHAT and FNYEAQ (reference sequence). This CDR3 has 18 residues. V gave up 6 bases and J gave up 7 bases; unmatched junction bases: 19. Here the CDR3 reads CASRGTGGDLLGGGELFF. For the CDR3, the DNA is TGTGCCAGCAGAGGCACAGGGGGTGATCTCCTCGGGGGCGGGGAGCTGTTTTTT.

Here the CDR3 reads CASSSGQGDAEAFF. CDR3 nucleotides: TGTGCCAGCAGCTCTGGACAGGGCGACGCTGAAGCTTTCTTT. This chain joins TRBV7-2 and TRBJ1-1; 8 nucleotides line up with TRBD1. Germline V CDR1 and CDR2: SGHTA, FQGNSA. This CDR3 has 14 residues. The junction had 7 bases not matched to a gene; V was cut back by 4 bases and J by 6 bases.

This rearrangement joins TRBV6-1 to TRBJ2-6; 9 nucleotides match TRBD1. Germline CDR1 and CDR2: MNHNS and SASEGT. Trimming took 1 base from V and 3 from J; bases not matched to a gene: 10. The CDR3 extends over 19 amino acids. CDR3 loop: CASSEDPGQGSGGANVLTF. For the CDR3, the DNA is TGTGCCAGCAGTGAAGATCCCGGACAGGGGTCGGGTGGGGCCAACGTCCTGACTTTC.

Note on this clone: Other DNA sequences in the same sample also yield this CDR3. V gene TRBV7-9 combines with J gene TRBJ1-1; D perhaps matches TRBD1 (5 bases). V lost 2 bases, J lost 0 bases, and 7 bases lay in between. The CDR3 contains 14 residues. CDR1 SEHNR and CDR2 FQNEAQ come from the germline V gene (reference sequence). DNA of the CDR3: TGTGCCAGCAGCTTACAGGGTATGAACACTGAAGCTTTCTTT. Translating gives CASSLQGMNTEAFF.

This rearrangement joins TRBV29-1 to TRBJ2-2; TRBD2 might be the D (5 bases). Germline lookup yields CDR1 SQVTM and CDR2 ANQGSEA. V dropped 2 bases and J dropped 5 bases, with 15 bases sitting between them. The CDR3 totals 15 residues. CDR3 nucleotides: TGCAGCGTTGAAACCATACGGGGTTTTACCGGGGAGCTGTTTTTT. This sequence encodes CSVETIRGFTGELFF.

The chain has TRBV5-5 and TRBJ1-2, with 7 nucleotides matching TRBD1. Germline V CDR1 and CDR2: SGHKS, YYEKEE (reference sequence). The CDR3 consists of 11 residues. The ends lost 5 bases at V and 10 bases at J; junction bases unmatched: 5. CDR3 loop: CASSLGTAYTF. Here the CDR3 DNA reads TGTGCCAGCAGTCTAGGGACAGCCTACACCTTC.

The sample holds one count of this clone. This chain joins TRBV5-6 and TRBJ1-5; D is possibly TRBD1 (6 bases). The CDR3 has 15 amino acids. Trimming left V 4 bases short and J 4 bases short, with 15 bases between. The germline gives CDR1 SGHDT, CDR2 YYEEEE. The CDR3 nucleotides read TGTGCCAGCAGCCTTTTCGGACAGACAAATCAGCCCCAGCATTTT. Its protein is CASSLFGQTNQPQHF.

The chain combines TRBV6-1 with TRBJ1-5, with TRBD1 matching 8 bases. In germline, CDR1 is MNHNS, CDR2 SASEGT. J gave up 0 bases and V 4 bases, and 5 bases lay outside the gene matches. This CDR3 spans 16 amino acids. In DNA form, the CDR3 reads TGTGCCAGCAGTGGACAGGGGTTCTATAGCAATCAGCCCCAGCATTTT. Protein sequence: CASSGQGFYSNQPQHF.